This TCR beta chain derives from a study of cytomegalovirus exposure and HLA in healthy donors. For this clone: Its specificity is not known.

The CDR3 extends over 15 amino acids. Trimming removed 3 bases from V and 1 base from J; junction bases left unmatched: 5. Germline V gene sequence: CDR1 SGHDT, CDR2 YYEEEE. Overall study results and limits: The investigators catalogued 164 TCR beta chains as cytomegalovirus-associated. A few CMV-associated chains were confirmed in vitro to be specific for CMV antigens. The majority of TCR sequences were rare, yet some public TCRs appeared in many donors. High sensitivity and specificity were reportedly achieved when the classifier diagnosed cytomegalovirus status.

The table came from immunoSEQ multiplex PCR; TCRdb's copy has only in-frame clones and leaves some out. The table lists approximately 150,000 clones, about 83% of them singletons. V and J are TRBV5-6 and TRBJ2-3; TRBD1 aligns across 7 bases. The sample comprised PBMCs. The clonotype originates from a woman aged 30 to 39 in good health and CMV-seronegative. CDR3 protein: CASSSGTVGTDTQYF. CDR3 DNA sequence: TGTGCCAGCAGCTCTGGGACAGTGGGCACAGATACGCAGTATTTT.